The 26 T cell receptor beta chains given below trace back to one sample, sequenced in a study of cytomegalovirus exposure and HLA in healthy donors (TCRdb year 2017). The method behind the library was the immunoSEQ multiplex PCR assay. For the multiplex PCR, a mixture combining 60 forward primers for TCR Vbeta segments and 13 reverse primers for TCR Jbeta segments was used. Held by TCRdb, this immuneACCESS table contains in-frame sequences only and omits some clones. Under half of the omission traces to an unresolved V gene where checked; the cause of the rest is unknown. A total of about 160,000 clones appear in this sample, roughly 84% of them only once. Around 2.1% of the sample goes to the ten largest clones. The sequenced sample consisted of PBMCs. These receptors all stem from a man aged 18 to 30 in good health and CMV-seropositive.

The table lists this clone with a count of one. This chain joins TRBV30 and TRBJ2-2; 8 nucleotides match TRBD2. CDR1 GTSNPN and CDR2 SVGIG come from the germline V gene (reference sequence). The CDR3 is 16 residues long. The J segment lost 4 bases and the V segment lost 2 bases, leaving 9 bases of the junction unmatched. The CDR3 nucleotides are TGTGCCTGGAGTCTCGGGGGGGCCTTAAGCACCGGGGAGCTGTTTTTT. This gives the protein CAWSLGGALSTGELFF. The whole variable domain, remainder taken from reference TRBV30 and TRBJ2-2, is SQTIHQWPATLVQPVGSPLSLECTVEGTSNPNLYWYRQAAGRGLQLLFYSVGIGQISSEVPQNLSASRPQDRQFILSSKKLLLSDSGFYLCAWSLGGALSTGELFFGEGSRLTVL.

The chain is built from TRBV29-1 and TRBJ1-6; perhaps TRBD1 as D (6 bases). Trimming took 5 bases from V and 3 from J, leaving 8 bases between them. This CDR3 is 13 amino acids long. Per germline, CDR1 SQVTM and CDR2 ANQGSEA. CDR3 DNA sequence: TGCAGCGTTAGACAGGACTATAATTCACCCCTCCACTTT. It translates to CSVRQDYNSPLHF.

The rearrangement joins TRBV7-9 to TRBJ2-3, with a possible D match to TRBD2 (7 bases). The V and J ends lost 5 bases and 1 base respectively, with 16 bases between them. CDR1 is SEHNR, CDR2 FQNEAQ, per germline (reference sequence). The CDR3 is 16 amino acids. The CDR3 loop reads CASSPEGGLRTDTQYF. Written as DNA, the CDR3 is TGTGCCAGCAGCCCTGAGGGGGGGCTACGCACAGATACGCAGTATTTT. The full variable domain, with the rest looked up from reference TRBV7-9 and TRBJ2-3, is DTGVSQNPRHKITKRGQNVTFRCDPISEHNRLYWYRQTLGQGPEFLTYFQNEAQLEKSRLLSDRFSAERPKGSFSTLEIQRTEQGDSAMYLCASSPEGGLRTDTQYFGPGTRLTVL.

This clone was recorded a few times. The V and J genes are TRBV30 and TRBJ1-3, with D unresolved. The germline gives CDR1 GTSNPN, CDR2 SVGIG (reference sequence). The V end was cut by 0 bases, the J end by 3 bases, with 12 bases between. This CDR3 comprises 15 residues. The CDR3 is CAWSVREFGGNTIYF. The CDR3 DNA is TGTGCCTGGAGTGTACGGGAGTTCGGTGGAAACACCATATATTTT.

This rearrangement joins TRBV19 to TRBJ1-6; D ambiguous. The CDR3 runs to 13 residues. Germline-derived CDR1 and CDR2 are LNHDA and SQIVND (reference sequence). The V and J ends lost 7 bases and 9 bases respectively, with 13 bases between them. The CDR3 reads CASTPLRGSPLHF. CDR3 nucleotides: TGTGCCAGTACCCCTTTGAGAGGTTCACCCCTCCACTTT.

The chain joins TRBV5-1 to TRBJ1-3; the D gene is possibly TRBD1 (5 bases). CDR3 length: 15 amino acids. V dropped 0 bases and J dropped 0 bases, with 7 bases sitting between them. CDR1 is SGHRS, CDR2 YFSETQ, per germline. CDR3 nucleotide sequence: TGCGCCAGCAGCTTGGGGGGCTACTCTGGAAACACCATATATTTT. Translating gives CASSLGGYSGNTIYF.

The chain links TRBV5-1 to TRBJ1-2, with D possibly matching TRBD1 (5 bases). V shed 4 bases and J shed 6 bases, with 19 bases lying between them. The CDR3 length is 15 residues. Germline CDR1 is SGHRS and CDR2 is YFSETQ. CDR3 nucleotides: TGCGCCAGCAGCCTTAGGGACTCCCCAACCAATGGCTACACCTTC. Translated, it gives CASSLRDSPTNGYTF. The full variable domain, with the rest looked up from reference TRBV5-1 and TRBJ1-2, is KAGVTQTPRYLIKTRGQQVTLSCSPISGHRSVSWYQQTPGQGLQFLFEYFSETQRNKGNFPGRFSGRQFSNSRSEMNVSTLELGDSALYLCASSLRDSPTNGYTFGSGTRLTVV.

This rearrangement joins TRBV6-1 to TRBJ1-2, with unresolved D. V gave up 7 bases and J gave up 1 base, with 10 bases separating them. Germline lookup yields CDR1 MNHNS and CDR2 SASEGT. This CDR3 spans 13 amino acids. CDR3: CASTRAGNYGYTF. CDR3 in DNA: TGTGCCAGCACTCGAGCGGGTAACTATGGCTACACCTTC.

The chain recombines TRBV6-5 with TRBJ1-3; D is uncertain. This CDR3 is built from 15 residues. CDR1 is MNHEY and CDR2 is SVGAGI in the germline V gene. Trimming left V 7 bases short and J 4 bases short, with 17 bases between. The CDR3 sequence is CASTALVGGGNTIYF. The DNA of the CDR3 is TGTGCCAGCACCGCCCTCGTGGGAGGCGGAAACACCATATATTTT.

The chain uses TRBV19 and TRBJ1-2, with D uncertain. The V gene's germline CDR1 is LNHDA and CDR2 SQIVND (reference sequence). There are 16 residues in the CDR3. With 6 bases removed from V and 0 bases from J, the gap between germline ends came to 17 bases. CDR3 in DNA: TGTGCCAGTAGGATAACAAACAGTGAAGCTAACTATGGCTACACCTTC. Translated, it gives CASRITNSEANYGYTF.

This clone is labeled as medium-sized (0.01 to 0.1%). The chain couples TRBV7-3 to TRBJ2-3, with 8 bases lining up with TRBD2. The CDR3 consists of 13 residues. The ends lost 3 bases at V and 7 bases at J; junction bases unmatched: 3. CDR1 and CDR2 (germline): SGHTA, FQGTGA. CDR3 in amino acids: CASSFGGGYTQYF. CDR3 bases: TGTGCCAGCAGCTTTGGCGGGGGGTATACGCAGTATTTT.

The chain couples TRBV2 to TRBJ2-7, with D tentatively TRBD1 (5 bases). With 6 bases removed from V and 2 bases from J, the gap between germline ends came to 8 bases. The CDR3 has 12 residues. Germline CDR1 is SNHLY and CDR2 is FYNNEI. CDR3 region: CASRRGTYEQYF. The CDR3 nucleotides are TGTGCCAGCAGAAGGGGAACCTACGAGCAGTACTTC.

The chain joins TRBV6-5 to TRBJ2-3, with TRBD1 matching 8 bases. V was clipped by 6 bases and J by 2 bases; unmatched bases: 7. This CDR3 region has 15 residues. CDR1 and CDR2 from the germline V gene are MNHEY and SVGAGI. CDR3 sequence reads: CASRAGQGYTDTQYF. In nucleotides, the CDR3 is TGTGCCAGCAGGGCCGGACAGGGTTACACAGATACGCAGTATTTT.

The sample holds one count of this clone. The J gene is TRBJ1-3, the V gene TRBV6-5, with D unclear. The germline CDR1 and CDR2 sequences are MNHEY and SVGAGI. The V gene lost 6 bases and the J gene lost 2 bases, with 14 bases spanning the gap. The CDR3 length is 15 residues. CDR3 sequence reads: CASSSTTTTGNTIYF. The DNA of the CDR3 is TGTGCCAGCAGCTCCACGACAACCACTGGAAACACCATATATTTT.

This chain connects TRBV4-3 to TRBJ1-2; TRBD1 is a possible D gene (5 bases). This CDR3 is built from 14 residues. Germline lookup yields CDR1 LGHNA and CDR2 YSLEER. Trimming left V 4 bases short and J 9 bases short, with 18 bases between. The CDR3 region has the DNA TGCGCCAGCAGCCCTCGGCAGGGATCCACATGCTACACCTTC. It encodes CASSPRQGSTCYTF.

The CDR3 bases are TGTGCCAGCAGTGTCCACGGGACAGGGAAAAAATCTGGGGCCAACGTCCTGACTTTC. Protein product: CASSVHGTGKKSGANVLTF. This rearrangement joins TRBV2 to TRBJ2-6, with TRBD1 identical over 9 bases. This CDR3 region has 19 residues. V lost 4 bases and J lost 1; bases outside the gene matches: 11. CDR1 SNHLY and CDR2 FYNNEI come from the germline V gene.

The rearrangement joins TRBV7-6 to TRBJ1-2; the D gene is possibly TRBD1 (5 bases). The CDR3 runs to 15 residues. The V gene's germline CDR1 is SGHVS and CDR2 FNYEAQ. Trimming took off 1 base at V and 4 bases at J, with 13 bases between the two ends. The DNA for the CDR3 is TGTGCCAGCAGCTTAGAAGCGGGGCCAGGCTATGGCTACACCTTC. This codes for CASSLEAGPGYGYTF.

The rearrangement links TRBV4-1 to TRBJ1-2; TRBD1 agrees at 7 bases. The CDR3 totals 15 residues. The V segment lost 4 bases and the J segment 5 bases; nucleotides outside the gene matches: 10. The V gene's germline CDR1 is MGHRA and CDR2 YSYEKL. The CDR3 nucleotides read TGCGCCAGCAGCCCTCCTGGGGCAGGGGGTTATGGCTACACCTTC. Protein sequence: CASSPPGAGGYGYTF.

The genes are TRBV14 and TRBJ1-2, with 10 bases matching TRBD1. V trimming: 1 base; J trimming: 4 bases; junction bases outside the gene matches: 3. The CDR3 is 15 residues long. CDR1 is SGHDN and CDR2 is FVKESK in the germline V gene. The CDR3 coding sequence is TGTGCCAGCAGCCAAGCGGGACAGGGGAGCTATGGCTACACCTTC. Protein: CASSQAGQGSYGYTF. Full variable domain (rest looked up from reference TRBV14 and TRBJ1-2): EAGVTQFPSHSVIEKGQTVTLRCDPISGHDNLYWYRRVMGKEIKFLLHFVKESKQDESGMPNNRFLAERTGGTYSTLKVQPAELEDSGVYFCASSQAGQGSYGYTFGSGTRLTVV.

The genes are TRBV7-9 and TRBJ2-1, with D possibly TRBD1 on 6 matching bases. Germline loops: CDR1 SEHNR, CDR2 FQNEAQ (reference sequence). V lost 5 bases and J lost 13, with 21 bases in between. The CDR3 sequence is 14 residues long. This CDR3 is CASSPDLGAYHQFF. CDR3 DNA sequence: TGTGCCAGCAGCCCTGACCTGGGGGCATATCACCAGTTCTTC.

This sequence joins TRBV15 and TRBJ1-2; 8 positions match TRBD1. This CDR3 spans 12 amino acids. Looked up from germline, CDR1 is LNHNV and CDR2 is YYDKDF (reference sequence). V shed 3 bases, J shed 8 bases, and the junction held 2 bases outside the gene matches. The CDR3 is CATSRDRVGYTF. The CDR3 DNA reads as TGTGCCACCAGCAGGGACAGGGTAGGCTACACCTTC.

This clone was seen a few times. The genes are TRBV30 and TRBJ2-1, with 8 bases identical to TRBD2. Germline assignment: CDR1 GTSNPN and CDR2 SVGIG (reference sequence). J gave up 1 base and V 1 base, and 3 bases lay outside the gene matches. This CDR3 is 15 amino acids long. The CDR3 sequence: CAWSGGGGSYNEQFF. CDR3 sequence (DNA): TGTGCCTGGAGTGGGGGCGGGGGGTCCTACAATGAGCAGTTCTTC.

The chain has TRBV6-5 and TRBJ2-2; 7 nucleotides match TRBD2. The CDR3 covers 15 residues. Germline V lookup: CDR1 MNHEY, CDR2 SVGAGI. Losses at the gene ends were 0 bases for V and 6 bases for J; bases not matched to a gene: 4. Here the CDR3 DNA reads TGTGCCAGCAGTTACTCCGGGACTATGTCCGGGGAGCTGTTTTTT. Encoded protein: CASSYSGTMSGELFF.

This chain's CDR3 is CATQDRGRNTEAFF. For the CDR3, the DNA is TGTGCCACCCAGGACAGGGGGCGGAACACTGAAGCTTTCTTT. The chain employs TRBV10-3 and TRBJ1-1; 11 bases align to TRBD1. Losses at the gene ends were 10 bases for V and 1 base for J; bases not matched to a gene: 5. In germline, CDR1 is ENHRY, CDR2 SYGVKD. CDR3 length equals 14 residues.

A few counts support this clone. The CDR3 coding sequence is TGTGCCACCTCTAGGATAGACGGCTCCTACAATGAGCAGTTCTTC. Its translation: CATSRIDGSYNEQFF. The chain recombines TRBV5-6 with TRBJ2-1; D is ambiguous. This CDR3 has 15 residues. V lost 9 bases, J lost 0 bases, and 16 bases lay in between. Germline-derived CDR1 and CDR2 are SGHDT and YYEEEE.

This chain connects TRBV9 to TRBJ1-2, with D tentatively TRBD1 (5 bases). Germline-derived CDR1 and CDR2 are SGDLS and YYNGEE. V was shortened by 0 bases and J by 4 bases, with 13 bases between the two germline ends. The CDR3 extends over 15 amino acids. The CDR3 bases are TGTGCCAGCAGCGTAGAGGCCGCGGGGCCCTATGGCTACACCTTC. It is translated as CASSVEAAGPYGYTF.